This T cell receptor (beta chain) was observed in a study of blood T cell repertoires in COVID-19 (dated by TCRdb to about 2020). Study-wide context: Samples covering the acute and convalescent phases of COVID-19 were provided by collaborators in the United States, Italy and Spain. The material from the prospective study consisted of cDNA or gDNA derived from T cells, B-cell-depleted T cells, or PBMCs. Deeply sampled blood TCRbeta repertoires from subjects exposed to, actively infected with, or recovered from COVID-19 were included in the dataset. The repertoires were made available in a free public database intended to serve as a resource for research on the immune response to SARS-CoV-2. Samples were obtained from the ongoing ImmuneRACE study (first 160 participants) and from roughly 1,300 subjects provided by 6 global collaborators. Sample metadata almost always included a de-identified subject ID, COVID-19 status, age in years and sex. Where available, HLA class I and class II types were taken from metadata supplied by the sample provider and were not determined by assay-based typing.

This clone has more than one count but fewer than ten. Its recognized antigen is unknown. Base qualities are not at hand, and no much larger clone is one base apart. Whole blood was collected in K2EDTA tubes by collaborating institutions according to the institutions' own protocols. For TCRbeta analysis, collaborators shipped samples as frozen whole blood, isolated PBMCs, or DNA extracted from either of those sample types. The CDR3 runs 14 residues from the cysteine to the phenylalanine. Only the CDR3 DNA stays, 42 bases, in frame from base 1. Deletion took 5 bases off V and 1 base off J, with a span of 10 bases between the germline ends. According to the germline V gene (reference sequence), CDR1 reads SGHAT and CDR2 reads FQDESV. TCRbeta CDR3 regions were amplified from genomic DNA using the immunoSEQ Assay, a bias-controlled multiplex PCR. Per the source publication's procedure: Nucleated cell counts per sample were estimated from amplification of reference gene primers within the assay. To quantify the absolute abundance of each unique TCRbeta CDR3 rearrangement, sequence reads were collapsed and filtered. For each sample, productive Simpson clonality was calculated as the square root of Simpson's diversity index across productive rearrangements. The clones in this table, taken by TCRdb from immuneACCESS, are in-frame only. Not every clone is retained; where verified, under half of the shortfall comes from an unresolved V gene, and the cause of the rest is unknown. V and J calls and clone size come straight from that table; D and trimming were deduced from the DNA. For this sample the table gives about 210,000 clones, of which 86% were detected only once. The ten largest make up 0.75% to 0.95% of the sample.

Here is what the overall study found, with its caveats: Clinical and demographic metadata were provided uncurated, with the amount varying by source and participant.

This TCR derives from a woman in her seventies with acute or convalescent COVID-19. The V and J segments used are TRBV11-1 and TRBJ2-3; there is no confident call for the D gene. Specimen: peripheral blood. The sequence in DNA is TGTGCCAGCAGCCCGGAGCCGGGCACAGATACGCAGTATTTT. This is translated as CASSPEPGTDTQYF. This CDR3, with the reference TRBV11-1 and TRBJ2-3 proteins standing in past its ends, gives the full variable domain EAEVAQSPRYKITEKSQAVAFWCDPISGHATLYWYRQILGQGPELLVQFQDESVVDDSQLPKDRFSAERLKGVDSTLKIQPAELGDSAMYLCASSPEPGTDTQYFGPGTRLTVL.